This T cell receptor (beta chain) is drawn from a study of cytomegalovirus exposure and HLA in healthy donors. Study results and caveats: While the bulk of TCR sequences proved rare, some public TCRs turned up in many donors.

Primers: 60 Vbeta forward and 13 Jbeta reverse. The repertoire was sequenced with immunoSEQ multiplex PCR; TCRdb's copy has only in-frame clones and lacks some. The sample records some 150,000 clones, 64% being singletons. With 4 bases clipped from V and 1 base from J, the junction kept 0 bases outside the gene matches. The CDR3 extends over 14 amino acids. Germline V CDR1 and CDR2: MNHEY, SMNVEV (reference sequence). In the case of this clone: Its antigen remains unknown.

The chain employs TRBV27 and TRBJ1-1, with 10 bases fitting TRBD1. The source is a woman aged 30 to 39 in good health and CMV-seropositive. Sequenced input: PBMCs. CDR3 sequence (DNA): TGTGCCAGCAGTTGGGACAGGGGGAACACTGAAGCTTTCTTT. Its translation is CASSWDRGNTEAFF.